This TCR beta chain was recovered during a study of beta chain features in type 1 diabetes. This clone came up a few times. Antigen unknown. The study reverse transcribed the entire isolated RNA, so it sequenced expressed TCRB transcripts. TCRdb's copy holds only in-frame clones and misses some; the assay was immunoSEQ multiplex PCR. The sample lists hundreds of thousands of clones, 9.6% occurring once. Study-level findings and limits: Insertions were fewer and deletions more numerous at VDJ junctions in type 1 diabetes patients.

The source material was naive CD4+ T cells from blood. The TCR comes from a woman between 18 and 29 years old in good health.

CDR3 sequence reads: CASSLGGQPNTEAFF. The CDR3 region has the DNA TGCGCCAGCAGCTTGGGCGGACAGCCGAACACTGAAGCTTTCTTT. The gene calls are TRBV5-1 and TRBJ1-1, with D tentatively TRBD1 (6 bases). This CDR3 comprises 15 residues. Germline lookup yields CDR1 SGHRS and CDR2 YFSETQ. V gave up 0 bases and J gave up 1 base, with 10 bases separating them.